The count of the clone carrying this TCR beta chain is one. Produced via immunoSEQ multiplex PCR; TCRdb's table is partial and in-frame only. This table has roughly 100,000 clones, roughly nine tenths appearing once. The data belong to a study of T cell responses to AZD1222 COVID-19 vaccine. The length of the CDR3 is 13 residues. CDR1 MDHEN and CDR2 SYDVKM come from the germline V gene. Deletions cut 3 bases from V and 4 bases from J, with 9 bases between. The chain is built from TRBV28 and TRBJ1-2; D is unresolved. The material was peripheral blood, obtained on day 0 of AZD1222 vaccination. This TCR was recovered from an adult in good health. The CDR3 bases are TGTGCCAGCAGTTTGAACACCGGCTATGGCTACACCTTC. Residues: CASSLNTGYGYTF.